These T cell receptor beta chains were read from a single sample in a study of cytomegalovirus exposure and HLA in healthy donors. The table came from immunoSEQ multiplex PCR; TCRdb's copy has only in-frame clones and leaves some out. The sample holds about 130,000 clones, 82% seen once. Sequenced input: PBMCs. All receptors derive from a boy between 10 and 17 years old in good health and CMV-seronegative. CDR3s include the opening cysteine and the closing phenylalanine or tryptophan. A D gene is named only where the DNA matches it firmly. Clone size, where shown, is once, few, many, or a class for clones that have expanded.

d_gene: .; j_gene: TRBJ2-1; abundance: .; v_gene: TRBV2; CDR3nt: TGTGCCAGCAGTTACAGGGATCCCTCCTACAATGAGCAGTTCTTC; CDR3aa: CASSYRDPSYNEQFF
d_gene: .; j_gene: TRBJ1-2; abundance: .; v_gene: TRBV19; CDR3nt: TGTGCCAGTAGTATGGAGCGGGACAATGGCTACACCTTC; CDR3aa: CASSMERDNGYTF
d_gene: .; j_gene: TRBJ1-1; abundance: .; v_gene: TRBV7-9; CDR3nt: TGTGCCAGCAGAGAATCGGGGAACACTGAAGCTTTCTTT; CDR3aa: CASRESGNTEAFF
d_gene: .; j_gene: TRBJ1-5; abundance: .; v_gene: TRBV6-1; CDR3nt: TGTGCCAGCAGTGCGACGGGACACAGCAATCAGCCCCAGCATTTT; CDR3aa: CASSATGHSNQPQHF
d_gene: .; j_gene: TRBJ1-1; abundance: .; v_gene: TRBV10-3; CDR3nt: TGTGCCATCAGTGAGCCGCCGACAAGCGGGAACACTGAAGCTTTCTTT; CDR3aa: CAISEPPTSGNTEAFF
d_gene: TRBD1; j_gene: TRBJ2-5; abundance: .; v_gene: TRBV5-6; CDR3nt: TGTGCCAGCAGCTCCGGACAGGGTGCGGAGACCCAGTACTTC; CDR3aa: CASSSGQGAETQYF
d_gene: TRBD2; j_gene: TRBJ2-2; abundance: .; v_gene: TRBV19; CDR3nt: TGTGCCAGTAGTAGGACGGGGGGGCCAAGCATTCTCGGGGAGCTGTTTTTT; CDR3aa: CASSRTGGPSILGELFF
d_gene: .; j_gene: TRBJ2-3; abundance: .; v_gene: TRBV2; CDR3nt: TGTGCCACCCAACCGAGTCGAACTAGCACAGATACGCAGTATTTT; CDR3aa: CATQPSRTSTDTQYF
d_gene: TRBD2; j_gene: TRBJ2-7; abundance: .; v_gene: TRBV27; CDR3nt: TGTGCCAGCAGTTCCTCCGGGACTAACGAGCAGTACTTC; CDR3aa: CASSSSGTNEQYF
d_gene: TRBD1; j_gene: TRBJ1-2; abundance: .; v_gene: TRBV4-3; CDR3nt: TGCGCCAGCAGCCAAGGGCAGGGGGCATCAGATGGCTACACCTTC; CDR3aa: CASSQGQGASDGYTF
d_gene: .; j_gene: TRBJ1-4; abundance: once; v_gene: TRBV5-1; CDR3nt: TGCGCCAGCAGCTTGGCATACGGGGTTGGAGAAAAACTGTTTTTT; CDR3aa: CASSLAYGVGEKLFF
d_gene: .; j_gene: TRBJ2-1; abundance: .; v_gene: TRBV23-1; CDR3nt: TGCGCCAGCAGTCATGGACCCCACTCGTTTCCCCGGGGGGCAGACAATGAGCAGTTCTTC; CDR3aa: CASSHGPHSFPRGADNEQFF
d_gene: .; j_gene: TRBJ2-7; abundance: .; v_gene: TRBV29-1; CDR3nt: TGCAGCGTTGAGGATGGCGGGAACTACGAGCAGTACTTC; CDR3aa: CSVEDGGNYEQYF
d_gene: .; j_gene: TRBJ2-7; abundance: .; v_gene: TRBV5-6; CDR3nt: TGTGCCAGCAGCTTATTAGAGGACGAGCAGTACTTC; CDR3aa: CASSLLEDEQYF
d_gene: .; j_gene: TRBJ2-7; abundance: .; v_gene: TRBV11-2; CDR3nt: TGTGCCAGCAGCCCAGACAGTTTATCGGACCCCTACGAGCAGTACTTC; CDR3aa: CASSPDSLSDPYEQYF
d_gene: .; j_gene: TRBJ2-5; abundance: .; v_gene: TRBV7-2; CDR3nt: TGTGCCAGCAGCTTAGTCCGAGAGACCCAGTACTTC; CDR3aa: CASSLVRETQYF
d_gene: .; j_gene: TRBJ2-3; abundance: .; v_gene: TRBV29-1; CDR3nt: TGCAGCGGGTCAGGAGGGCCTCGGGATACGCAGTATTTT; CDR3aa: CSGSGGPRDTQYF
d_gene: .; j_gene: TRBJ1-4; abundance: once; v_gene: TRBV19; CDR3nt: TGTGCCAGTAGTATTAGTGAAAAACTGTTTTTT; CDR3aa: CASSISEKLFF
d_gene: .; j_gene: TRBJ1-5; abundance: .; v_gene: TRBV5-5; CDR3nt: TGTGCCAGCAGCCCCGCAGGGGATAATCAGCCCCAGCATTTT; CDR3aa: CASSPAGDNQPQHF
d_gene: TRBD1; j_gene: TRBJ1-2; abundance: .; v_gene: TRBV5-1; CDR3nt: TGCGCCAGCAGCTTGTCCGGACAGGGGGCAGGGGGCTACACCTTC; CDR3aa: CASSLSGQGAGGYTF
d_gene: TRBD2; j_gene: TRBJ2-3; abundance: .; v_gene: TRBV5-1; CDR3nt: TGCGCCAGCAGCTTGGGACTAGCCGGAGATACGCAGTATTTT; CDR3aa: CASSLGLAGDTQYF
d_gene: .; j_gene: TRBJ2-1; abundance: .; v_gene: TRBV6-5; CDR3nt: TGTGCCAGCAGTTTACGGGCCGCGGGACTTCAACATGAGCAGTTCTTC; CDR3aa: CASSLRAAGLQHEQFF
d_gene: .; j_gene: TRBJ2-1; abundance: .; v_gene: TRBV6-1; CDR3nt: TGTGCCAGCAGTGAAGTCGGACTCAACAATGAGCAGTTCTTC; CDR3aa: CASSEVGLNNEQFF
d_gene: .; j_gene: TRBJ1-1; abundance: .; v_gene: TRBV2; CDR3nt: TGTGCCAGCGTATTAGAGAACACTGAAGCTTTCTTT; CDR3aa: CASVLENTEAFF
d_gene: TRBD2; j_gene: TRBJ2-7; abundance: few; v_gene: TRBV4-3; CDR3nt: TGCGCCAGCAGCCGTTCGACTAGCGGGGGGAGGTTTCAAGAGCAGTACTTC; CDR3aa: CASSRSTSGGRFQEQYF
d_gene: TRBD2; j_gene: TRBJ2-3; abundance: .; v_gene: TRBV5-5; CDR3nt: TGTGCCAGCAGCTTCCGGGAGGGGACAGATACGCAGTATTTT; CDR3aa: CASSFREGTDTQYF
d_gene: .; j_gene: TRBJ2-7; abundance: .; v_gene: TRBV4-1; CDR3nt: TGCGCCAGCAGCCAAGATCCTAAGTACGAGCAGTACTTC; CDR3aa: CASSQDPKYEQYF
d_gene: .; j_gene: TRBJ2-3; abundance: .; v_gene: TRBV7-3; CDR3nt: TGTGCCAGCAGCTTAACGTCCAGTGATACGCAGTATTTT; CDR3aa: CASSLTSSDTQYF
d_gene: .; j_gene: TRBJ1-1; abundance: .; v_gene: TRBV30; CDR3nt: TGTGCCTGGAGTACGGGACACTTGAACACTGAAGCTTTCTTT; CDR3aa: CAWSTGHLNTEAFF
d_gene: .; j_gene: TRBJ2-5; abundance: .; v_gene: TRBV6-1; CDR3nt: TGTGCCTCCGAAACGTCGGGGGTTCAAGAGACCCAGTACTTC; CDR3aa: CASETSGVQETQYF
d_gene: .; j_gene: TRBJ2-6; abundance: .; v_gene: TRBV11-3; CDR3nt: TGTGCCAGCAGCCGTCCGGGGGCCAACGTCCTGACTTTC; CDR3aa: CASSRPGANVLTF
d_gene: TRBD1; j_gene: TRBJ1-2; abundance: .; v_gene: TRBV30; CDR3nt: TGTGCCTGGAGCTCGACAGGGGACTATGGCTACACCTTC; CDR3aa: CAWSSTGDYGYTF
d_gene: TRBD1; j_gene: TRBJ2-7; abundance: .; v_gene: TRBV7-9; CDR3nt: TGTGCCAGCAGCCCGGGCGAGACAGGGACCTACGAGCAGTACTTC; CDR3aa: CASSPGETGTYEQYF
d_gene: .; j_gene: TRBJ1-2; abundance: once; v_gene: TRBV30; CDR3nt: TGTGCCTGGGAAAAAGGCGGCGACTATGGCTACACCTTC; CDR3aa: CAWEKGGDYGYTF
d_gene: TRBD2; j_gene: TRBJ2-3; abundance: .; v_gene: TRBV7-8; CDR3nt: TGTGCCAGCAGCCCAAGAGGACTAGCTCAAACAGATACGCAGTATTTT; CDR3aa: CASSPRGLAQTDTQYF
d_gene: TRBD2; j_gene: TRBJ2-5; abundance: .; v_gene: TRBV30; CDR3nt: TGTGCCTGGAGTGATAAGGCGTGGACCAGGGGGACTAGCGGCTGGCAGACCCAGTACTTC; CDR3aa: CAWSDKAWTRGTSGWQTQYF
d_gene: .; j_gene: TRBJ2-2; abundance: .; v_gene: TRBV30; CDR3nt: TGTGCCTGGAGTGACAGGGCCGGGGAGCTGTTTTTT; CDR3aa: CAWSDRAGELFF
d_gene: TRBD2; j_gene: TRBJ2-3; abundance: .; v_gene: TRBV6-5; CDR3nt: TGTGCCAGCAGTCGAACTAGCGGGAGCACAGATACGCAGTATTTT; CDR3aa: CASSRTSGSTDTQYF
d_gene: TRBD2; j_gene: TRBJ2-1; abundance: .; v_gene: TRBV4-1; CDR3nt: TGCGCCAGCAGCCAGGGCCGGGGGGCCTACAATGAGCAGTTCTTC; CDR3aa: CASSQGRGAYNEQFF
d_gene: TRBD2; j_gene: TRBJ2-1; abundance: .; v_gene: TRBV6-4; CDR3nt: TGTGCCAGCAGTGAAGGACTAGCGGGCGACAATGAGCAGTTCTTC; CDR3aa: CASSEGLAGDNEQFF
d_gene: .; j_gene: TRBJ1-1; abundance: .; v_gene: TRBV19; CDR3nt: TGTGCCAGTACCCGTGCTAACGAGAACACTGAAGCTTTCTTT; CDR3aa: CASTRANENTEAFF
d_gene: .; j_gene: TRBJ2-5; abundance: .; v_gene: TRBV7-9; CDR3nt: TGTGCCAGCAGCCCCGCTGGACAGATAGTGATGGAGACCCAGTACTTC; CDR3aa: CASSPAGQIVMETQYF
d_gene: TRBD2; j_gene: TRBJ2-1; abundance: .; v_gene: TRBV5-1; CDR3nt: TGCGCCAGCACAACCTTTAGCGGGATGACGAATGAGCAGTTCTTC; CDR3aa: CASTTFSGMTNEQFF
d_gene: .; j_gene: TRBJ2-1; abundance: once; v_gene: TRBV27; CDR3nt: TGTGCCAGCAGTTTTGATTCGGGGGCCTACAATGAGCAGTTCTTC; CDR3aa: CASSFDSGAYNEQFF
d_gene: TRBD2; j_gene: TRBJ2-1; abundance: .; v_gene: TRBV30; CDR3nt: TGTGCCTTATACAGACTAGCGAACAACAATGAGCAGTTCTTC; CDR3aa: CALYRLANNNEQFF
d_gene: TRBD1; j_gene: TRBJ1-6; abundance: .; v_gene: TRBV30; CDR3nt: TGTGCCTGGACGACAGGGTTGAGCTCCTATAATTCACCCCTCCACTTT; CDR3aa: CAWTTGLSSYNSPLHF
d_gene: .; j_gene: TRBJ2-1; abundance: once; v_gene: TRBV5-8; CDR3nt: TGTGCCAGCAGCGGGGGGACAGCGGGAGCCGTTGAGCAGTTCTTC; CDR3aa: CASSGGTAGAVEQFF
d_gene: .; j_gene: TRBJ2-7; abundance: few; v_gene: TRBV7-9; CDR3nt: TGTGCCAGCAGCACGGACAGATACGAGCAGTACTTC; CDR3aa: CASSTDRYEQYF
d_gene: .; j_gene: TRBJ2-7; abundance: once; v_gene: TRBV18; CDR3nt: TGTGCCAGCTCACCATTGGATAGAGGGATCTACGAGCAGTACTTC; CDR3aa: CASSPLDRGIYEQYF
d_gene: .; j_gene: TRBJ1-1; abundance: .; v_gene: TRBV16; CDR3nt: TGTGCCAGCAGCCAATGGAGTCAAGCTTTCTTT; CDR3aa: CASSQWSQAFF
d_gene: TRBD2; j_gene: TRBJ2-7; abundance: .; v_gene: TRBV7-2; CDR3nt: TGTGCCAGCAGCGTCGGCCCGGGGGGGGAGGAGCAGTACTTC; CDR3aa: CASSVGPGGEEQYF
d_gene: .; j_gene: TRBJ2-7; abundance: .; v_gene: TRBV15; CDR3nt: TGTGCCACCAGCAGAGGCGGGACTTTCTACTACGAGCAGTACTTC; CDR3aa: CATSRGGTFYYEQYF
d_gene: .; j_gene: TRBJ2-1; abundance: .; v_gene: TRBV7-9; CDR3nt: TGTTCCAGCAGCCCCACCGGGAACGAGCAGTTCTTC; CDR3aa: CSSSPTGNEQFF
d_gene: .; j_gene: TRBJ1-5; abundance: .; v_gene: TRBV7-2; CDR3nt: TGTGCCAGCAGCACCGAACCAGGGATGGGCGGTCAGCCCCAGCATTTT; CDR3aa: CASSTEPGMGGQPQHF
d_gene: .; j_gene: TRBJ2-5; abundance: .; v_gene: TRBV7-2; CDR3nt: TGTGCCAGCAGCCCTCGCGGGACGGAGACCCAGTACTTC; CDR3aa: CASSPRGTETQYF
d_gene: TRBD2; j_gene: TRBJ2-1; abundance: .; v_gene: TRBV7-6; CDR3nt: TGTGCCAGCAGCTTAGGGCTAGCGGGAGAAGAGCAGTTCTTC; CDR3aa: CASSLGLAGEEQFF
d_gene: TRBD1; j_gene: TRBJ2-1; abundance: few; v_gene: TRBV27; CDR3nt: TGTGCCAGCAGTGGGGACAGGAACCCCTACAATGAGCAGTTCTTC; CDR3aa: CASSGDRNPYNEQFF
d_gene: TRBD1; j_gene: TRBJ1-1; abundance: few; v_gene: TRBV6-1; CDR3nt: TGTGCCAGCAGTAAGGACAGGGGGTTGAACACTGAAGCTTTCTTT; CDR3aa: CASSKDRGLNTEAFF
d_gene: .; j_gene: TRBJ2-7; abundance: .; v_gene: TRBV2; CDR3nt: TGTGCCAGCAGGGGACTGGGCGAGCAGTACTTC; CDR3aa: CASRGLGEQYF
d_gene: .; j_gene: TRBJ1-3; abundance: .; v_gene: TRBV30; CDR3nt: TGTGCCTGGACACTCAGGGGCTCTGGAAACACCATATATTTT; CDR3aa: CAWTLRGSGNTIYF